This entry concerns a single TCR beta chain. What it recognizes is unknown. Samples: about 28 days before transplant, then days 30, 100 and 180 after. This sample was included in a study of T cell clonotyping in hematopoietic cell transplantation. Notes on the study in general: Graft donor and pretransplant recipient Inverse Simpson Index values predicted broader posttransplant TCR diversity.

CDR1 and CDR2 from the germline V gene are SGHAT and FQDESV (reference sequence). This CDR3 comprises 13 residues. V was shortened by 5 bases and J by 4 bases, with 11 bases between the two germline ends. This table comes from immunoSEQ multiplex PCR, and its TCRdb copy is limited to in-frame clones, with some not included. The sample records 4,000 to 5,000 clones, roughly 70% being singletons. This specimen consisted of PBMCs, obtained 100 days after allogeneic stem cell transplant. The chain recombines TRBV11-1 with TRBJ1-2, with D possibly matching TRBD1 (6 bases). The clonotype originates from a male patient between 55 and 70 years old who had an allogeneic stem cell transplant, so the T cells may come from the graft donor. Some clones in this sample may be carry-over from other donors' samples. The DNA of the CDR3 is TGTGCCAGCAGCCTACAGGGCCGCTATGGCTACACCTTC. Its translation: CASSLQGRYGYTF.